One sample yielded the 2 T cell receptor beta chains listed below, sequenced in a study of cytomegalovirus exposure and HLA in healthy donors. PCR amplification relied on 60 Vbeta primers (plus 13 Jbeta primers). The method was immunoSEQ multiplex PCR; TCRdb's version includes in-frame clones alone and lacks a portion of them. The data show over 110,000 clones, approximately 70% seen once. The sequenced material came from PBMCs. The receptor set was obtained from a woman in her thirties or forties in good health and CMV-seronegative.

The chain uses TRBV6-5 and TRBJ1-3; D might be TRBD1 (5 bases). V was pared by 0 bases and J by 4 bases, with 10 bases between. Germline CDR1 MNHEY, CDR2 SVGAGI. The CDR3 extends over 15 amino acids. DNA for the CDR3: TGTGCCAGCAGTTACTCGAACGGGGGAGGAAACACCATATATTTT. Translated, it gives CASSYSNGGGNTIYF.

This clone was found once. The V and J genes are TRBV28 and TRBJ1-6, with a weak D call TRBD1 (5 bases). CDR1 is MDHEN and CDR2 is SYDVKM in the germline V gene. The CDR3 has 15 amino acids. Trimming took off 5 bases at V and 9 bases at J, with 17 bases between the two ends. CDR3 bases: TGTGCCAGCAGTGGGGGGGGTTGGGCGGGTTCACCCCTCCACTTT. Translated: CASSGGGWAGSPLHF.